This TCR beta chain was obtained from a study of CD4 T cell repertoires in COVID-19. General observations from the study: Several top expanded SARS-CoV-2-reactive clonotypes were shared by two or three memory subsets. In SARS-CoV and/or HKU1 spike cultures, between roughly 7 and 25% of SARS-CoV-2 clonotypes reappeared.

V shed 5 bases and J 1 base; nucleotides not matched to a gene: 11. This CDR3 contains 18 residues. Germline CDR1 reads LNHDA; CDR2 reads SQIVND (reference sequence). These patients had recovered from COVID-19 ranging mild to severe. Sequencing was done directly on freshly isolated, uncultured memory T cells. About this clone: The antigen is undetermined.

Produced via immunoSEQ multiplex PCR; TCRdb's table is partial and in-frame only. Among approximately 79,000 clones listed, 83% were seen once. The receptor's source is a human donor who had COVID-19. V usage is TRBV19 and J usage is TRBJ2-6, with 7 bases matching TRBD1. The input for sequencing was CD4+ T cells from peripheral blood, taken after recovery from COVID-19. The CDR3 DNA sequence: TGTGCCAGTAGTCCTTTACAGGGGACGGGGTCTGGGGCCAACGTCCTGACTTTC. Its translation is CASSPLQGTGSGANVLTF.